Listed here are 31 T cell receptor beta chains from one sample, sequenced in a study of blood T cell repertoires in COVID-19. Clones were read by immunoSEQ multiplex PCR, and TCRdb kept only the in-frame ones, dropping some. Among about 61,000 clones, about 90% were seen once, and the ten largest hold 20% to 25%. Sequenced material: peripheral blood. The source is a woman aged 45-65 years with active or convalescent COVID-19.

The chain carries TRBV7-3 and TRBJ2-1; 7 bases align to TRBD2. The V gene end was trimmed by 8 bases and the J gene end by 13 bases; junction bases not matched to a gene: 11. This CDR3 has 12 residues. Germline V CDR1 and CDR2: SGHTA, FQGTGA. Here the CDR3 DNA reads TGTGCCAGCGGCCCGCCAGCGGGAAATCAGTTCTTC. Protein: CASGPPAGNQFF.

The chain is built from TRBV10-3 and TRBJ2-5; weak D call: TRBD1 (6 bases). The germline V gene has CDR1 ENHRY and CDR2 SYGVKD. The V end lost 0 bases, the J end lost 1 base, and 12 bases lay between the germline ends. This CDR3 has 16 amino acids. The CDR3 protein is CAISESGARGQETQYF. The CDR3 DNA is TGTGCCATCAGTGAGTCGGGGGCCAGGGGCCAAGAGACCCAGTACTTC.

The chain couples TRBV3-1 (or the pseudogene TRBV3-2) to TRBJ2-7, with D perhaps matching TRBD2 (6 bases). Germline CDR1 reads LGHDT; CDR2 reads YNNKEL (reference sequence). V was pared by 6 bases and J by 3 bases, with 21 bases between. The CDR3 runs 16 residues. The CDR3 here is CASSHGGALGYYEQYF. Written as DNA, the CDR3 is TGTGCCAGCAGTCATGGAGGGGCGCTGGGTTACTACGAGCAGTACTTC.

The sample holds one count of this clone. The rearrangement joins TRBV5-1 to TRBJ2-4; no clear D gene. The V gene lost 1 base and the J gene lost 0 bases, with 11 bases spanning the gap. Germline CDR1 SGHRS, CDR2 YFSETQ. The CDR3 has 16 amino acids. CDR3: CASSLRGTLAKNIQYF. The CDR3 DNA reads as TGCGCCAGCAGCTTGCGTGGCACCTTAGCCAAAAACATTCAGTACTTC.

Of note for this clone: A read error may account for a junction end that differs from germline. The V gene is TRBV27, the J gene TRBJ2-7, with 8 bases aligning to TRBD1. CDR3 length equals 16 residues. From germline, CDR1 is MNHEY and CDR2 SMNVEV (reference sequence). The CDR3 nucleotides are TGTGCCAGCAGTTTAATTTGGCGGACAGGGTCCTCCGAGCAGTACTTC. Amino acids: CASSLIWRTGSSEQYF.

This rearrangement joins TRBV12-3 or TRBV12-4 to TRBJ1-2, with D possibly being TRBD1 (5 bases). V gave up 5 bases and J gave up 3 bases, with 10 bases separating them. CDR3 length equals 13 residues. The CDR3 spells CASSPRQYYGYTF. The CDR3, as DNA: TGTGCCAGCAGTCCGCGACAGTACTATGGCTACACCTTC.

This clone was detected once. The chain couples TRBV5-6 to TRBJ2-2; 11 bases align to TRBD2. V shed 0 bases and J 8 bases; nucleotides not matched to a gene: 6. CDR1 is SGHDT and CDR2 is YYEEEE in the germline V gene. The CDR3 is 16 residues long. The CDR3 nucleotides are TGTGCCAGCAGCTTGGGACTAGCGGGGTCTTTGGGGGAGCTGTTTTTT. Translation gives CASSLGLAGSLGELFF.

DNA for the CDR3: TGTGCCAGCAGCGCCCGACAGGGGGGGAACACTGAAGCTTTCTTT. Residues: CASSARQGGNTEAFF. The genes are TRBV9 and TRBJ1-1; 9 bases match TRBD1. The V gene end was trimmed by 3 bases and the J gene end by 1 base; junction bases not matched to a gene: 4. The length of the CDR3 is 15 residues. CDR1 is SGDLS, CDR2 YYNGEE, per germline.

A note on this clone: One end of the junction is discordant with germline, which a read error may explain. The J gene is TRBJ2-7, the V gene TRBV5-6; 11 bases align to TRBD2. The CDR3 sequence is 17 residues long. Germline V gene sequence: CDR1 SGHDT, CDR2 YYEEEE. CDR3: CASNLWGTSGPSYEQYF. The CDR3 DNA sequence: TGTGCCAGCAACTTGTGGGGGACTAGCGGTCCCTCCTACGAGCAGTACTTC.

This clone appeared a single time. The rearrangement joins TRBV5-6 to TRBJ2-4; no reliable D call. Germline V gives CDR1 SGHDT, CDR2 YYEEEE. The CDR3 contains 10 residues. Deletions cut 0 bases from V and 15 bases from J, with 7 bases between. This chain's CDR3 is CASSLAFRYF. DNA of the CDR3: TGTGCCAGCAGCTTGGCCTTCAGGTACTTC.

The CDR3 reads CASSQEATGGGWFF. The CDR3 DNA reads TGTGCCAGCAGCCAAGAGGCCACCGGGGGAGGGTGGTTCTTC. This sequence joins TRBV3-1 (or the pseudogene TRBV3-2) and TRBJ2-1, with 7 bases identical to TRBD2. V gave up 0 bases and J gave up 15 bases; unmatched junction bases: 11. The CDR3 runs 14 residues. From germline, CDR1 is LGHDT and CDR2 YNNKEL (reference sequence).

The rearrangement joins TRBV7-3 to TRBJ2-6; a possible D gene is TRBD2 (6 bases). CDR1 is SGHTA and CDR2 is FQGTGA in the germline V gene. This CDR3 is 17 amino acids long. V lost 5 bases, J lost 1 base, and 15 bases lay in between. The CDR3 is CASSGGGFTSGANVLTF. The CDR3 DNA sequence: TGTGCCAGCAGCGGGGGAGGTTTTACGTCTGGGGCCAACGTCCTGACTTTC.

V gene TRBV25-1 combines with J gene TRBJ1-1; unclear D gene. Trimming left V 1 base short and J 7 bases short, with 7 bases between. Germline CDR1 and CDR2: MGHDK and SYGVNS. The CDR3 contains 12 residues. The chain's CDR3 is CASSESFYEAFF. Here the CDR3 DNA reads TGTGCCAGCAGTGAATCTTTCTATGAAGCTTTCTTT.

This clone has more than one count but fewer than ten. The gene calls are TRBV10-1 and TRBJ2-2, with D perhaps matching TRBD2 (5 bases). The CDR3 totals 15 residues. V was cut by 2 bases and J by 4 bases, with 11 bases left in between. Germline CDR1 WNHNN, CDR2 SYGVQD (reference sequence). CDR3 in amino acids: CASSEGGFGTGELFF. CDR3 in DNA: TGCGCCAGCAGTGAGGGCGGGTTCGGCACCGGGGAGCTGTTTTTT.

This chain joins TRBV7-5 and TRBJ1-1; the table gives TRBD1 as D, unverified against the DNA. TRBV7-5 is listed as a pseudogene. This CDR3 contains 16 residues. This chain's CDR3 is CVRSCHRSPLNTEAFF. In DNA form, the CDR3 reads TGTGTCAGAAGCTGCCACAGGAGCCCGCTGAACACTGAAGCTTTCTTT.

The chain uses TRBV13 and TRBJ2-1; D is unclear. Trimming left V 7 bases short and J 0 bases short, with 7 bases between. This CDR3 is 13 amino acids long. Germline CDR1 and CDR2: PRHDT and FYEKMQ (reference sequence). The CDR3 DNA reads TGTGCCAGCAAAAAGAGCTCCTACAATGAGCAGTTCTTC. This gives the protein CASKKSSYNEQFF. Combining the CDR3 with reference TRBV13 and TRBJ2-1 gives the whole variable domain AAGVIQSPRHLIKEKRETATLKCYPIPRHDTVYWYQQGPGQDPQFLISFYEKMQSDKGSIPDRFSAQQFSDYHSELNMSSLELGDSALYFCASKKSSYNEQFFGPGTRLTVL.

This chain uses TRBV25-1 with TRBJ2-5; 8 bases are a match to TRBD2. Per germline, CDR1 MGHDK and CDR2 SYGVNS. The CDR3 has 16 amino acids. With V trimmed by 10 bases and J by 0 bases, 13 bases remained unmatched. The CDR3 DNA is TGTGCCACCTCCGGGGGGGCTGGGTTGTACCAAGAGACCCAGTACTTC. Protein: CATSGGAGLYQETQYF.

The CDR3 DNA is TGTGCCAGCAGCCTGGGTAGCATAAATAGCAATCAGCCCCAGCATTTT. It encodes CASSLGSINSNQPQHF. The chain is built from TRBV3-1 (or the pseudogene TRBV3-2) and TRBJ1-5; D ambiguous. V was cut by 4 bases and J by 0 bases, with 13 bases left in between. CDR3 length: 16 amino acids. The germline V gene encodes CDR1 LGHDT and CDR2 YNNKEL (reference sequence).

This rearrangement joins TRBV5-4 to TRBJ2-6; TRBD2 matches at 10 bases. Germline CDR1 is SGHNT and CDR2 is YYREEE (reference sequence). The CDR3 is 19 amino acids. Trimming at V came to 0 bases and at J to 1 base, leaving 7 bases not matched to a gene. CDR3 sequence reads: CASSLVTSGLTSGANVLTF. DNA of the CDR3: TGTGCCAGCAGCTTGGTGACTAGCGGGCTTACGTCTGGGGCCAACGTCCTGACTTTC.

As to this clone: Here the CDR3 omits its conserved ending phenylalanine or tryptophan, so a read error is the likely source. The chain employs TRBV12-3 or TRBV12-4 and TRBJ1-2, with unresolved D. The V end lost 8 bases, the J end lost 7 bases, and 17 bases lay between the germline ends. This CDR3 region has 13 residues. CDR3 loop: CASCSIRGFGYTL. CDR3 DNA: TGTGCCAGCTGTTCCATCCGAGGCTTTGGCTACACCTTG.

This rearrangement joins TRBV7-8 to TRBJ1-1, with no clear D. Between the trimmed V and J ends, which lost 2 bases and 4 bases, there was a span of 11 bases. The CDR3 has 14 amino acids. Germline lookup yields CDR1 SGHVS and CDR2 FQNEAQ. The CDR3 loop reads CASSLQSRVTEAFF. CDR3 nucleotides: TGTGCCAGCAGCTTACAGTCACGGGTCACTGAAGCTTTCTTT.

This clone was recorded once. The V call is TRBV6-4, the J call TRBJ1-1; maybe TRBD1 (6 bases). In germline, CDR1 is MRHNA, CDR2 SNTAGT. The CDR3 contains 15 residues. V lost 2 bases, J lost 11 bases, and 21 bases lay in between. The chain's CDR3 is CASSDPSIQGGRAFF. The CDR3 nucleotides are TGTGCCAGCAGTGACCCATCGATTCAAGGGGGTCGCGCTTTCTTT.

The chain carries TRBV7-9 and TRBJ2-1, with 7 bases aligning to TRBD2. CDR1 and CDR2 from the germline V gene are SEHNR and FQNEAQ (reference sequence). The CDR3 totals 16 residues. V trimming: 2 bases; J trimming: 7 bases; junction bases outside the gene matches: 11. The CDR3 loop is CASSLRKASGWNEQFF. The CDR3 DNA is TGTGCCAGCAGCTTAAGGAAGGCTAGCGGCTGGAATGAGCAGTTCTTC. Full variable domain (outside the CDR3, taken from reference TRBV7-9 and TRBJ2-1): DTGVSQNPRHKITKRGQNVTFRCDPISEHNRLYWYRQTLGQGPEFLTYFQNEAQLEKSRLLSDRFSAERPKGSFSTLEIQRTEQGDSAMYLCASSLRKASGWNEQFFGPGTRLTVL.

The V call is TRBV10-3, the J call TRBJ2-5; the D gene is possibly TRBD1 (5 bases). This CDR3 is 12 amino acids long. Germline V gene lookup returns CDR1 ENHRY and CDR2 SYGVKD. The ends were cut back, 5 bases at V and 5 bases at J, with 9 bases in the middle. The CDR3 loop is CAISQGGETQYF. As DNA, the CDR3 is TGTGCCATCAGTCAGGGTGGGGAGACCCAGTACTTC.

The V call is TRBV5-4, the J call TRBJ1-3, with 8 nucleotides matching TRBD1. The CDR3 covers 14 residues. With V trimmed by 5 bases and J by 2 bases, 3 bases remained unmatched. Germline V gene sequence: CDR1 SGHNT, CDR2 YYREEE (reference sequence). CDR3 DNA: TGTGCCAGCAGTTCGGACAGGGCTGGAAACACCATATATTTT. Its protein is CASSSDRAGNTIYF.

The V gene is TRBV9, the J gene TRBJ1-2, with TRBD1 matching 7 bases. This CDR3 has 20 residues. Germline CDR1 reads SGDLS; CDR2 reads YYNGEE. V lost 2 bases, J lost 3 bases, and 22 bases stayed unmatched. In DNA form, the CDR3 reads TGTGCCAGCAGCGTCACCCCTGGGACAGCCTCCCCCAGGGAATACTATGGCTACACCTTC. Amino acids: CASSVTPGTASPREYYGYTF.

The chain is built from TRBV7-6 and TRBJ2-7, with 8 positions matching TRBD1. V trimming: 5 bases; J trimming: 6 bases; junction bases outside the gene matches: 12. The CDR3 spans 15 residues. CDR1 and CDR2 (germline): SGHVS, FNYEAQ. CDR3 protein: CASSPVVRGQGEQYF. The CDR3 coding sequence is TGTGCCAGCAGCCCTGTTGTCAGGGGGCAGGGCGAGCAGTACTTC.

The J gene is TRBJ1-5, the V gene TRBV3-1 (or the pseudogene TRBV3-2); unclear D gene. The V gene's germline CDR1 is LGHDT and CDR2 YNNKEL (reference sequence). The CDR3 sequence is 15 residues long. Trimming removed 0 bases from V and 0 bases from J, with 6 bases in between. The chain's CDR3 is CASSQDRNSNQPQHF. DNA of the CDR3: TGTGCCAGCAGCCAAGACAGGAATAGCAATCAGCCCCAGCATTTT.

This clone was found a few times. The chain uses TRBV5-1 and TRBJ1-2, with a weak D call TRBD1 (5 bases). The germline gives CDR1 SGHRS, CDR2 YFSETQ. V lost 0 bases to trimming and J lost 2 bases, with 8 bases between them. The CDR3 is 14 residues long. This chain's CDR3 is CASSLGAGNYGYTF. The CDR3 bases are TGCGCCAGCAGCTTGGGGGCAGGGAACTATGGCTACACCTTC. The variable domain in full, completed from reference TRBV5-1 and TRBJ1-2, reads KAGVTQTPRYLIKTRGQQVTLSCSPISGHRSVSWYQQTPGQGLQFLFEYFSETQRNKGNFPGRFSGRQFSNSRSEMNVSTLELGDSALYLCASSLGAGNYGYTFGSGTRLTVV.

The rearrangement joins TRBV5-5 to TRBJ2-5; D unclear. CDR3 length equals 14 residues. CDR1 SGHKS and CDR2 YYEKEE come from the germline V gene (reference sequence). V shed 4 bases and J shed 2 bases, with 12 bases lying between them. CDR3 residues: CASSPWPVQETQYF. The DNA of the CDR3 is TGTGCCAGCAGCCCCTGGCCCGTTCAAGAGACCCAGTACTTC.

This clone was detected only a few times. V is TRBV7-9 and J is TRBJ1-1; D not certain. This CDR3 has 14 amino acids. The germline CDR1 and CDR2 sequences are SEHNR and FQNEAQ (reference sequence). V was pared by 3 bases and J by 5 bases, with 13 bases between. The CDR3, as DNA: TGTGCCAGCAGCTTCGGAGCGGGGAATACTGAAGCTTTCTTT. Amino acid sequence: CASSFGAGNTEAFF. The full variable domain, completed using reference TRBV7-9 and TRBJ1-1, is DTGVSQNPRHKITKRGQNVTFRCDPISEHNRLYWYRQTLGQGPEFLTYFQNEAQLEKSRLLSDRFSAERPKGSFSTLEIQRTEQGDSAMYLCASSFGAGNTEAFFGQGTRLTVV.